This TCR beta chain derives from a study of cytomegalovirus exposure and HLA in healthy donors. Study-level points and caveats: Some TCR beta chains (approximately 180 of them) were listed as cytomegalovirus-associated. In vitro experiments confirmed that a few CMV-associated chains were specific for CMV antigens. Whilst most TCR sequences proved rare, a subset of public TCRs occurred across many donors. In a later analysis, across HLA loci, associated TCR counts were highest for DRB1, lowest for HLA-C.

It was with 60 Vbeta and 13 Jbeta primers that the PCR ran. TCRdb keeps only in-frame clones here, not all; method: immunoSEQ multiplex PCR. This sample's table has 45,000 or so clones. With respect to this clone: Its antigen is currently unknown.

V dropped 0 bases and J dropped 2 bases, with 10 bases sitting between them. Germline assignment: CDR1 LGHNA and CDR2 YNFKEQ. This CDR3 region has 15 residues. The TCR comes from a male donor in good health and CMV-seronegative. Sequencing was carried out using PBMCs. V usage is TRBV4-2 and J usage is TRBJ2-5, with D maybe TRBD2 (6 bases). The CDR3 loop is CASSQDLAGQETQYF. CDR3 DNA: TGTGCCAGCAGCCAAGATTTGGCGGGGCAAGAGACCCAGTACTTC.